The present entry profiles one T cell receptor beta chain with its context. The sample is drawn from a study of blood T cell repertoires in COVID-19. Trimming pared 0 bases from V and 3 bases from J, leaving 15 bases between. CDR1 is GTSNPN, CDR2 SVGIG, per germline (reference sequence). The CDR3 loop spans 16 amino acids. Method: immunoSEQ multiplex PCR; TCRdb's copy keeps in-frame clones and lacks some. This sample carries 10,000 or so clones, approximately 74% of them seen once, and the ten largest clones take approximately 6%. The gene calls are TRBV30 and TRBJ1-3; D unresolved. The sequencing input was peripheral blood. The sequence was obtained from a man aged 60 to 69 with COVID-19, enrolled during active disease. CDR3 DNA: TGTGCCTGGAGTGTCGGGAACGGCGCACTTGGAAACACCATATATTTT. Translation gives CAWSVGNGALGNTIYF.